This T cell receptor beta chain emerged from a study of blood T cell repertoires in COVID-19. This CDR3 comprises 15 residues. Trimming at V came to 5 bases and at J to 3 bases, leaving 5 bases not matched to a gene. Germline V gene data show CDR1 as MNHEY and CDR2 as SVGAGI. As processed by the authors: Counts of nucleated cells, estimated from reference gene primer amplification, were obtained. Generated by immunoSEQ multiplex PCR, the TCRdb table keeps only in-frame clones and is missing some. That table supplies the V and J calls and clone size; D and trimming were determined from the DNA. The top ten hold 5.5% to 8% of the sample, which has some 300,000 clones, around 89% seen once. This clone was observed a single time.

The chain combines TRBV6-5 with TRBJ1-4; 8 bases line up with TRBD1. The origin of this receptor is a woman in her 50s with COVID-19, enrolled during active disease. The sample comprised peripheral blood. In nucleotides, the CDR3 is TGTGCCAGCAGTCTGCAGGGGGCAGCTAATGAAAAACTGTTTTTT. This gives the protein CASSLQGAANEKLFF.